This T cell receptor (beta chain) was captured in a study of T cell responses to AZD1222 COVID-19 vaccine. The table came from immunoSEQ multiplex PCR; TCRdb's copy has only in-frame clones and leaves some out. The table has about 150,000 clones, 80% to 95% seen once. About this clone: Its antigen is as yet unknown.

Study-level points and caveats: Spike-wide coverage was observed for vaccine-associated CD4 TCRs, with dominant responses at 160-218 and 743-854. Close to half of spike-specific TCRs reportedly recognize unmutated variant regions. Baseline testing showed seropositivity in only a handful of AZD1222 recipients.

The sequence came from an adult in good health. Sequences were derived from peripheral blood, sampled on day 0 of AZD1222 vaccination.

The CDR3 nucleotides read TGTGCCAGCACCCCGGGACTAGCGCTCACAGATACGCAGTATTTT. As protein: CASTPGLALTDTQYF. V and J are TRBV7-2 and TRBJ2-3; 10 bases are a match to TRBD2. The germline CDR1 and CDR2 sequences are SGHTA and FQGNSA. This CDR3 is 15 amino acids long. With V trimmed by 7 bases and J by 2 bases, 6 bases remained unmatched.